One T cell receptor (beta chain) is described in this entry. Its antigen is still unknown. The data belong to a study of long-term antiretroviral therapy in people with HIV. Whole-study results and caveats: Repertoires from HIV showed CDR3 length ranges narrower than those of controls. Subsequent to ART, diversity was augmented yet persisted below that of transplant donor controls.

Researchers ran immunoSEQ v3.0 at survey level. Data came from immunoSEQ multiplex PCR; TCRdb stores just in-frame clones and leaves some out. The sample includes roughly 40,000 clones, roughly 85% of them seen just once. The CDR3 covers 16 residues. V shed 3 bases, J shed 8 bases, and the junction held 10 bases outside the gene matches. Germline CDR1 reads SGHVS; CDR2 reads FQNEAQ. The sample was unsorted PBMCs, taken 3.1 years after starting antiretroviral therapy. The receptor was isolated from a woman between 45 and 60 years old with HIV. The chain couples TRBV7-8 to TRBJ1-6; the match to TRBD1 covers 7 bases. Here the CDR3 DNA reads TGTGCCAGCAGCTTTTTAGCCACAGGGGTTTATTCACCCCTCCACTTT. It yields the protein CASSFLATGVYSPLHF.